The 26 T cell receptor beta chains below come from one sample, sequenced in a study of identical twins. MiXCR was run by TCRdb on the 5' RACE reads, yielding one entry per CDR3 protein. This sample has more than 1.5 million distinct CDR3 sequences, with about 30% found just once. The sequencing input was cord blood. These TCRs come from a newborn girl in good health.

V gene TRBV20-1 combines with J gene TRBJ1-4, with 7 nucleotides matching TRBD1. Germline assignment: CDR1 DFQATT and CDR2 SNEGSKA (reference sequence). The V segment lost 8 bases and the J segment 5 bases; nucleotides outside the gene matches: 5. There are 12 residues in the CDR3. CDR3 DNA sequence: TGCAGTTCAGGGGGGCGGAATGAAAAACTGTTTTTT. It codes for CSSGGRNEKLFF.

The V call is TRBV28, the J call TRBJ2-7, with D tentatively TRBD2 (5 bases). Germline lookup yields CDR1 MDHEN and CDR2 SYDVKM. V was cut by 3 bases and J by 3 bases, with 12 bases left in between. The CDR3 contains 14 residues. CDR3 sequence (DNA): TGTGCCAGCAGTTTCCTACTAGAGGGCTACGAGCAGTACTTC. Its translation: CASSFLLEGYEQYF.

The chain recombines TRBV19 with TRBJ2-3; no clear D gene. Germline assignment: CDR1 LNHDA and CDR2 SQIVND (reference sequence). CDR3 length: 14 amino acids. Trimming left V 1 base short and J 0 bases short, with 5 bases between. CDR3 nucleotide sequence: TGTGCCAGTAGTATAGTAACGAGCACAGATACGCAGTATTTT. Its translation is CASSIVTSTDTQYF.

This rearrangement joins TRBV14 to TRBJ1-4, with no clear D. The CDR3 has 15 amino acids. Germline V CDR1 and CDR2: SGHDN, FVKESK. V lost 5 bases and J lost 0, with 10 bases in between. The CDR3 loop reads CASSATLATNEKLFF. The CDR3 DNA reads TGTGCCAGCAGCGCGACACTTGCAACTAATGAAAAACTGTTTTTT. Combining the CDR3 with reference TRBV14 and TRBJ1-4 gives the whole variable domain EAGVTQFPSHSVIEKGQTVTLRCDPISGHDNLYWYRRVMGKEIKFLLHFVKESKQDESGMPNNRFLAERTGGTYSTLKVQPAELEDSGVYFCASSATLATNEKLFFGSGTQLSVL.

The V and J genes are TRBV5-5 and TRBJ2-4; tentative D call: TRBD1 (6 bases). V was pared by 4 bases and J by 0 bases, with 11 bases between. The germline CDR1 and CDR2 sequences are SGHKS and YYEKEE (reference sequence). The CDR3 totals 15 residues. CDR3 in DNA: TGTGCCAGCAGCACAGGGAGCTTAGCCAAAAACATTCAGTACTTC. Its translation is CASSTGSLAKNIQYF.

The J gene is TRBJ1-1, the V gene TRBV5-1; the D is unclear. The V end was cut by 4 bases, the J end by 4 bases, with 11 bases between. CDR3 size: 13 residues. Germline-derived CDR1 and CDR2 are SGHRS and YFSETQ. This CDR3 is CASSLPQSTEAFF. In DNA form, the CDR3 reads TGCGCCAGCAGCCTACCCCAGAGCACTGAAGCTTTCTTT.

Only a few counts were recorded for this clonotype. The J gene is TRBJ2-5, the V gene TRBV20-1, with 7 bases aligning to TRBD1. Germline CDR1 DFQATT, CDR2 SNEGSKA (reference sequence). This CDR3 has 14 amino acids. The trim removed 2 bases at V and 1 base at J, leaving 4 bases unmatched. CDR3 in amino acids: CSARIRQGQETQYF. CDR3 nucleotide sequence: TGCAGTGCTAGAATACGACAGGGCCAAGAGACCCAGTACTTC.

This clonotype was found a few times. The chain couples TRBV6-2 or TRBV6-3 to TRBJ2-5; D remains unclear. CDR1 and CDR2 from the germline V gene are MNHEY and SVGEGT. The V gene lost 7 bases and the J gene lost 5 bases, with 5 bases spanning the gap. The CDR3 runs 10 residues. The CDR3 nucleotides read TGTGCCAGCATGTCTGAGACCCAGTACTTC. The encoded protein is CASMSETQYF.

This clonotype was picked up one time. The junction shows a germline mismatch at one end, possibly a read error. This chain uses TRBV11-1 with TRBJ2-1; 9 nucleotides line up with TRBD2. CDR3 length equals 17 residues. From germline, CDR1 is SGHAT and CDR2 FQDESV (reference sequence). The CDR3 reads CASSARRGTSTYNERFF. The CDR3 DNA reads as TGTGCCAGCAGTGCCCGCCGGGGGACTAGCACCTACAATGAGCGGTTCTTC.

This clonotype appeared a few times. The genes are TRBV12-5 and TRBJ1-2, with 7 bases fitting TRBD1. The CDR3 is made up of 14 amino acids. Germline V CDR1 and CDR2: LGHNT, FRNRAP. V was clipped by 7 bases and J by 7 bases; unmatched bases: 12. DNA for the CDR3: TGTGCTAGTGCCTTGGACAGGCCCAAGGGTGGCTACACCTTC. It yields the protein CASALDRPKGGYTF.

This clonotype was detected ten times or more. The chain combines TRBV12-3 or TRBV12-4 with TRBJ2-7; D possibly corresponds to TRBD1 (5 bases). The germline V and J ends were trimmed by 10 bases and 3 bases, with 16 bases remaining between them. CDR3 length: 13 amino acids. The CDR3: CATRGQGSYEQYF. The CDR3 region has the DNA TGTGCCACCAGAGGCCAGGGAAGCTACGAGCAGTACTTC.

This clonotype has more than one count but fewer than ten. The chain is built from TRBV27 and TRBJ1-4; no definite D call. The CDR3 is 13 amino acids. The V end was cut by 6 bases, the J end by 6 bases, with 11 bases between. From germline, CDR1 is MNHEY and CDR2 SMNVEV (reference sequence). The CDR3 spells CASSTTQHEKLFF. In DNA, the CDR3 is TGTGCCAGCAGCACCACCCAACATGAAAAACTGTTTTTT.

The V call is TRBV7-2, the J call TRBJ2-7, with 7 bases aligning to TRBD1. The V gene's germline CDR1 is SGHTA and CDR2 FQGNSA. This CDR3 has 17 residues. V lost 4 bases to trimming and J lost 3 bases; unmatched junction nucleotides: 15. CDR3 nucleotide sequence: TGTGCCAGCAGCTCCCAGAATATCCGGGACAGCATCTACGAGCAGTACTTC. The encoded protein is CASSSQNIRDSIYEQYF.

This clonotype was detected only a few times. J is TRBJ2-7 and V is TRBV6-5; 11 bases agree with TRBD2. V dropped 6 bases and J dropped 3; count of bases not matched to a gene: 10. The germline V gene encodes CDR1 MNHEY and CDR2 SVGAGI. The CDR3 extends over 16 amino acids. The CDR3: CASSYRYLAGGYEQYF. As DNA, the CDR3 is TGTGCCAGCAGCTACCGTTATCTAGCGGGGGGCTACGAGCAGTACTTC.

J is TRBJ2-7 and V is TRBV27; D possibly corresponds to TRBD1 (5 bases). Germline V gene lookup returns CDR1 MNHEY and CDR2 SMNVEV (reference sequence). There are 15 residues in the CDR3. V was shortened by 0 bases and J by 2 bases, with 11 bases between the two germline ends. CDR3 in DNA: TGTGCCAGCAGTTTATCCCTCGGCAGGGCCTACGAGCAGTACTTC. Translated: CASSLSLGRAYEQYF.

Written as DNA, the CDR3 is TGTGCCAGCAGCTTGGAGGAAAGCTCCTACAATGAGCAGTTCTTC. Residues: CASSLEESSYNEQFF. J is TRBJ2-1 and V is TRBV7-2; tentative D call: TRBD2 (5 bases). From germline, CDR1 is SGHTA and CDR2 FQGNSA. The CDR3 length is 15 residues. Trimming removed 3 bases from V and 0 bases from J, with 9 bases in between.

The rearrangement uses TRBV7-9 and TRBJ2-7; unclear D gene. V dropped 1 base and J dropped 2 bases, with 12 bases sitting between them. CDR1 is SEHNR and CDR2 is FQNEAQ in the germline V gene (reference sequence). This CDR3 has 15 amino acids. The CDR3 region is CASSLGFRLAYEQYF. CDR3 in DNA: TGTGCCAGCAGCTTAGGGTTTCGGTTAGCCTACGAGCAGTACTTC.

The V call is TRBV6-2 or TRBV6-3, the J call TRBJ2-1; TRBD2 matches at 8 bases. The CDR3 consists of 16 residues. V lost 0 bases to trimming and J lost 5 bases; unmatched junction nucleotides: 6. CDR1 is MNHEY and CDR2 is SVGEGT in the germline V gene. The CDR3 DNA reads TGTGCCAGCAGTTACTCGAGAACTAGCGGTCACAATGAGCAGTTCTTC. Amino acid sequence: CASSYSRTSGHNEQFF.

The J gene is TRBJ2-1, the V gene TRBV27; possibly TRBD2 for D (6 bases). The CDR3 has 15 amino acids. From germline, CDR1 is MNHEY and CDR2 SMNVEV (reference sequence). V lost 5 bases to trimming and J lost 4 bases, with 15 bases between them. As DNA, the CDR3 is TGTGCCAGCAGTAAACTAGGGAGGATTTACAATGAGCAGTTCTTC. Encoded protein: CASSKLGRIYNEQFF.

The CDR3 sequence is CSARGIKLFF. CDR3 nucleotide sequence: TGCAGTGCTAGAGGAATAAAACTGTTTTTT. V and J are TRBV20-1 and TRBJ1-4; D call uncertain. CDR3 size: 10 residues. Germline lookup yields CDR1 DFQATT and CDR2 SNEGSKA (reference sequence). Between the trimmed V and J ends, which lost 1 base and 10 bases, there was a span of 4 bases.

The J gene is TRBJ2-1, the V gene TRBV25-1, with D perhaps TRBD2 (5 bases). V was shortened by 7 bases and J by 2 bases, with 12 bases between the two germline ends. Per the germline V gene, CDR1 is MGHDK and CDR2 is SYGVNS. CDR3 length: 14 amino acids. The CDR3 sequence: CASNIGSTYNEQFF. For the CDR3, the DNA is TGTGCCAGCAACATTGGGAGTACCTACAATGAGCAGTTCTTC.

CDR3 DNA sequence: TGTGCCAGCAGTAAGATCCCCTACGAGCAGTACTTC. Translation gives CASSKIPYEQYF. The genes are TRBV6-1 and TRBJ2-7; no reliable D call. Germline lookup yields CDR1 MNHNS and CDR2 SASEGT. Trimming cost V 5 bases and J 2 bases, with 7 bases left between them. This CDR3 contains 12 residues.

V gene TRBV29-1 combines with J gene TRBJ1-6; D possibly corresponds to TRBD1 (5 bases). Germline values: CDR1 SQVTM, CDR2 ANQGSEA. Trimming stripped 7 bases from V and 10 bases from J, with 20 bases between. CDR3 length: 14 amino acids. Written as DNA, the CDR3 is TGCAGCGCCCGCCAGGGAAAAGTGGGATCACCCCTCCACTTT. Encoded protein: CSARQGKVGSPLHF.

The chain carries TRBV20-1 and TRBJ2-7; 9 nucleotides line up with TRBD2. TRBJ2-4 explains the end of the DNA better; the J call may be wrong. This CDR3 spans 14 amino acids. Germline V CDR1 and CDR2: DFQATT, SNEGSKA (reference sequence). CDR3 protein: CSALPQREVNIQYF. In DNA, the CDR3 is TGCAGTGCTCTGCCCCAGCGGGAGGTAAACATTCAGTACTTC.

This clonotype was counted at least ten times. V gene TRBV7-8 combines with J gene TRBJ2-5; no definite D call. Germline V lookup: CDR1 SGHVS, CDR2 FQNEAQ. The CDR3 totals 12 residues. The V and J ends lost 2 bases and 4 bases respectively, with 5 bases between them. For the CDR3, the DNA is TGTGCCAGCAGCTTAATTTCAGAGACCCAGTACTTC. Amino acid sequence: CASSLISETQYF.

The chain employs TRBV20-1 and TRBJ1-6; 7 bases match TRBD1. CDR1 is DFQATT and CDR2 is SNEGSKA in the germline V gene (reference sequence). V lost 2 bases, J lost 3 bases, and 10 bases stayed unmatched. The CDR3 is made up of 17 amino acids. The CDR3: CSARLVLGTVYNSPLHF. In DNA, the CDR3 is TGCAGTGCTAGATTGGTTTTAGGGACAGTCTATAATTCACCCCTCCACTTT.